One and the same sample provided the 5 T cell receptor beta chains below, sequenced in a study of cytomegalovirus exposure and HLA in healthy donors. With 60 Vbeta and 13 Jbeta primers, the PCR was carried out. TCRdb keeps only in-frame clones here, not all; method: immunoSEQ multiplex PCR. This table has 100,000 to 150,000 clones, around 70% appearing once. The sequenced material came from PBMCs. Receptor source: a male donor in good health and CMV-seronegative.

The rearrangement uses TRBV7-6 and TRBJ2-3, with 12 bases aligning to TRBD2. Germline assignment: CDR1 SGHVS and CDR2 FNYEAQ. The length of the CDR3 is 17 residues. V shed 5 bases and J 11 bases; nucleotides not matched to a gene: 17. The CDR3 reads CASSLLNPSGRASLQYF. The CDR3 DNA reads TGTGCCAGCAGCCTCCTAAACCCTAGCGGGAGGGCCTCGTTGCAGTATTTT.

The chain couples TRBV5-1 to TRBJ2-7, with D possibly being TRBD1 (6 bases). Trimming shortened V by 5 bases and J by 3 bases, and 12 bases separated the two germline ends. The length of the CDR3 is 13 residues. Germline assignment: CDR1 SGHRS and CDR2 YFSETQ. The CDR3 DNA reads TGCGCCAGCAGTGGGGGCAGCTTCTACGAGCAGTACTTC. It encodes CASSGGSFYEQYF.

The chain has TRBV28 and TRBJ2-1, with TRBD1 matching 10 bases. This CDR3 spans 15 amino acids. V was clipped by 5 bases and J by 5 bases; unmatched bases: 6. From germline, CDR1 is MDHEN and CDR2 SYDVKM. Here the CDR3 reads CASSPRTGGHNEQFF. The CDR3 coding sequence is TGTGCCAGCAGTCCCAGGACAGGGGGTCACAATGAGCAGTTCTTC.

This chain joins TRBV30 and TRBJ1-1; D unresolved. V dropped 5 bases and J dropped 3 bases, with 13 bases sitting between them. CDR1 and CDR2 from the germline V gene are GTSNPN and SVGIG (reference sequence). The CDR3 contains 13 residues. The CDR3, as DNA: TGTGCCTGGGTTTTAGAGTTCGACACTGAAGCTTTCTTT. It yields the protein CAWVLEFDTEAFF.

This clone appeared once. Other DNA variants within this sample encode the same CDR3. This chain uses TRBV27 with TRBJ1-2; TRBD1 matches at 10 bases. V shed 8 bases and J 10 bases; nucleotides not matched to a gene: 7. Germline assignment: CDR1 MNHEY and CDR2 SMNVEV (reference sequence). The CDR3 is 12 amino acids. The CDR3 loop reads CASRDRGTDYTF. CDR3 coding DNA: TGTGCCAGCCGGGACAGGGGCACGGACTACACCTTC.